This T cell receptor beta chain was identified during a study of cytomegalovirus exposure and HLA in healthy donors. Overall study findings and caveats: Most subjects' HLA-A and HLA-B alleles were reportedly predicted from TCR beta sequences. Segments of the TCR beta V type were, in most cases, productive about 87% or about 30% of the time in an earlier analysis. A later analysis found most CMV-associated TCR beta chains apparently HLA-restricted.

As regards this clone: Antigen: not known.

The PCR made use of 60 Vbeta and 13 Jbeta primers. Some clones are missing from TCRdb's copy, which holds only in-frame ones; the method was immunoSEQ multiplex PCR. The data show about 150,000 clones, 60% to 75% seen once. The CDR3 spans 16 residues. CDR1 is SGHVS, CDR2 FQNEAQ, per germline. V gave up 2 bases and J gave up 4 bases, with 15 bases separating them. The chain carries TRBV7-8 and TRBJ1-3; D is perhaps TRBD1 (6 bases). The specimen was PBMCs. The receptor comes from a man aged 18 to 29 in good health and CMV-seronegative. CDR3 bases: TGTGCCAGCAGCTTATCTGGGGGGGCTGGAGGAAACACCATATATTTT. This encodes CASSLSGGAGGNTIYF.